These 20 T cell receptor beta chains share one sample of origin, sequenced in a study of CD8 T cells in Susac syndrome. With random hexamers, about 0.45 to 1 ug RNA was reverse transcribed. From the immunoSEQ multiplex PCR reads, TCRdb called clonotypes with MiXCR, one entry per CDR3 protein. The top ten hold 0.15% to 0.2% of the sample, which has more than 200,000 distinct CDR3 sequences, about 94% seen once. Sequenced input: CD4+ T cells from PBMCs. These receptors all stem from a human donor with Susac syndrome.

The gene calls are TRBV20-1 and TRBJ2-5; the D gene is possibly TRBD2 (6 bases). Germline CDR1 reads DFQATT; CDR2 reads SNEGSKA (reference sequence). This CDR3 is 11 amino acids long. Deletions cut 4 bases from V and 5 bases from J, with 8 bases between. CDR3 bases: TGCAGTGCTAAGGAGGGCGAGACCCAGTACTTC. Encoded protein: CSAKEGETQYF.

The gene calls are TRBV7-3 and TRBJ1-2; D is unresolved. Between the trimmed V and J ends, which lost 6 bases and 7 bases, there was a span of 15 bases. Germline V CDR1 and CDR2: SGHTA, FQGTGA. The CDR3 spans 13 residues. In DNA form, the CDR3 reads TGTGCCAGCAGTCCAACTGGGGAGTCTGGCTACACCTTC. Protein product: CASSPTGESGYTF.

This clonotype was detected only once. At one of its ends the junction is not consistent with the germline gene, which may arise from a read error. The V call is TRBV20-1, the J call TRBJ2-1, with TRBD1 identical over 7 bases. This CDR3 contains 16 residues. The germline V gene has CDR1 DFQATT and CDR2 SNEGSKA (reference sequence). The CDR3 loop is CSARELRGKRDNEQFF. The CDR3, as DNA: TGCAGTGCGAGAGAACTCAGGGGGAAGAGGGACAATGAGCAGTTCTTC.

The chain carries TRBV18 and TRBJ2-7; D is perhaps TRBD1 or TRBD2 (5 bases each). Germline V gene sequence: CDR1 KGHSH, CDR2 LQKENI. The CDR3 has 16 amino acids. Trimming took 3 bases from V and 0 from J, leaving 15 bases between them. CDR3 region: CASSPQAPGPSYEQYF. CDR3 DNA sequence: TGTGCCAGCTCACCTCAAGCCCCGGGGCCCTCCTACGAGCAGTACTTC.

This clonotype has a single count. The chain's CDR3 is CASSQVRKRGTQYF. The CDR3 nucleotides read TGTGCCAGCAGCCAAGTAAGGAAGCGAGGGACCCAGTACTTC. J is TRBJ2-5 and V is TRBV3-1; D gene uncertain. V was cut by 1 base and J by 7 bases, with 13 bases left in between. Germline-derived CDR1 and CDR2 are LGHDT and YNNKEL (reference sequence). The CDR3 has 14 amino acids.

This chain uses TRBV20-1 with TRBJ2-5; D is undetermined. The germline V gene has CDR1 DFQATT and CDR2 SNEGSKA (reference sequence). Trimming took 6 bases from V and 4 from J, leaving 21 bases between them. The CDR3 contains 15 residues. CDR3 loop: CSAPLPGLQGETQYF. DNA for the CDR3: TGCAGTGCCCCGCTACCGGGCCTCCAAGGAGAGACCCAGTACTTC.

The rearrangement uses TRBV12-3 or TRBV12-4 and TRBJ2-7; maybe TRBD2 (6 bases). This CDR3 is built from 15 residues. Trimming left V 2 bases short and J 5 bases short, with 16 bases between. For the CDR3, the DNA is TGTGCCAGCAGTTTAAGTTGGCAAGGAGGGCACGAGCAGTACTTC. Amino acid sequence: CASSLSWQGGHEQYF.

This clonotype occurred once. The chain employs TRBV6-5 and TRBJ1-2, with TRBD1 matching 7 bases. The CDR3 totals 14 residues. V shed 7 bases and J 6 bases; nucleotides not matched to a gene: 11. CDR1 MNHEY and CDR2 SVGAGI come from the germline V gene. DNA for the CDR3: TGTGCCAGCACCCCCATGGACAGGAATGATGGCTACACCTTC. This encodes CASTPMDRNDGYTF.

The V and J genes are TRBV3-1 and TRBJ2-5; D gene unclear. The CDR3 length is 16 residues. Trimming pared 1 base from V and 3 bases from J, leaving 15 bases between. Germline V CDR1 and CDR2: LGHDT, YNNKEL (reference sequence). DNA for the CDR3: TGTGCCAGCAGCCAAGCTGCAAGGATTGTAGAAGAGACCCAGTACTTC. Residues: CASSQAARIVEETQYF.

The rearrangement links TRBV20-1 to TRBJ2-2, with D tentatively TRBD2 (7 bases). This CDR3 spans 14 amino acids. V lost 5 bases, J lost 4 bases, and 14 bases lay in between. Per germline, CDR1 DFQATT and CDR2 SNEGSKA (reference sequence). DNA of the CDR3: TGCAGTGCTGGGGGGGGCGGTAGCACCGGGGAGCTGTTTTTT. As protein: CSAGGGGSTGELFF.

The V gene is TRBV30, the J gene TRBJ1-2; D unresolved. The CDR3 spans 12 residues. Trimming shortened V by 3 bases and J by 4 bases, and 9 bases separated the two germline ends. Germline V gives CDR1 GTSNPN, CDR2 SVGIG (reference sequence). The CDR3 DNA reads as TGTGCCTGGAGACGCGGGAGCTATGGCTACACCTTC. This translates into CAWRRGSYGYTF.

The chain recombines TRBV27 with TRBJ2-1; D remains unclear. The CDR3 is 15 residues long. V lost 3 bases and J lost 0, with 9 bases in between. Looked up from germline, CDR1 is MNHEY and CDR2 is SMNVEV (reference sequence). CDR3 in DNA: TGTGCCAGCAGTTTCGTCCCGAGCTCCTACAATGAGCAGTTCTTC. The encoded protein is CASSFVPSSYNEQFF.

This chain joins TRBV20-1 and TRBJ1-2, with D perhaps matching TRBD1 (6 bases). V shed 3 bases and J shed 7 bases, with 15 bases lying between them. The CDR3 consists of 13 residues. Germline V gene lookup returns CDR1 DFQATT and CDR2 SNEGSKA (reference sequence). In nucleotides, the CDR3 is TGCAGTGCTAGTACCCAGGGAGGGGGTGGCTACACCTTC. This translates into CSASTQGGGGYTF.

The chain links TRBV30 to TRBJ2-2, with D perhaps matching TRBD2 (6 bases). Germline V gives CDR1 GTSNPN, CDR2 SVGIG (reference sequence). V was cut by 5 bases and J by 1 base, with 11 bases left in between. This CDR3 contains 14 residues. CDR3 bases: TGTGCCTGGGGGACTGGGCTGAACACCGGGGAGCTGTTTTTT. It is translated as CAWGTGLNTGELFF.

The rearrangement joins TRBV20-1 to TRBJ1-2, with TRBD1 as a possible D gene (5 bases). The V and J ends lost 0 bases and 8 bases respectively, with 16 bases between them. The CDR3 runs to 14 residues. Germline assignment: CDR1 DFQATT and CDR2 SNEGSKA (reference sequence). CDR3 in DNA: TGCAGTGCTAGAGATCATCGCAGGGTTGTAGGCTACACCTTC. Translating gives CSARDHRRVVGYTF.

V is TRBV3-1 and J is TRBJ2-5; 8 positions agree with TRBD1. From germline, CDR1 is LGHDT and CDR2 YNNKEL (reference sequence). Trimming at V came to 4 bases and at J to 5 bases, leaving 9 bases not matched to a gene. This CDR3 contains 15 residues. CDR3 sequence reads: CASSPTGQGGETQYF. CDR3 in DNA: TGTGCCAGCAGCCCGACAGGACAGGGCGGGGAGACCCAGTACTTC.

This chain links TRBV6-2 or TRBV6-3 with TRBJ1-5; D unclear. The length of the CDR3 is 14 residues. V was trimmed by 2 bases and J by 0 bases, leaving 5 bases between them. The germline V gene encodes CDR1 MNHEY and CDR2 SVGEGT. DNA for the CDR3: TGTGCCAGCAGTTACGATAGTAGCAATCAGCCCCAGCATTTT. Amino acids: CASSYDSSNQPQHF.

The chain's CDR3 is CASSPPYEPWGNEQFF. DNA for the CDR3: TGTGCCAGCTCACCACCGTATGAACCCTGGGGAAATGAGCAGTTCTTC. The chain combines TRBV18 with TRBJ2-1; D unclear. Germline assignment: CDR1 KGHSH and CDR2 LQKENI. The V end was cut by 0 bases, the J end by 7 bases, with 16 bases between. CDR3 length equals 16 residues.

CDR3 region: CASKGGGSYNSPLHF. CDR3 bases: TGTGCCAGCAAGGGGGGCGGGTCCTATAATTCACCCCTCCACTTT. The chain is built from TRBV12-3 or TRBV12-4 and TRBJ1-6, with D tentatively TRBD1 (6 bases). The CDR3 is made up of 15 amino acids. Deletions cut 7 bases from V and 1 base from J, with 11 bases between.

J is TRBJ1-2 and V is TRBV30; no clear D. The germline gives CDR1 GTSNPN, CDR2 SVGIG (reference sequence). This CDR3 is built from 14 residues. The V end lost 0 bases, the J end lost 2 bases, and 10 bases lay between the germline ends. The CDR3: CAWSVLVGNYGYTF. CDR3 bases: TGTGCCTGGAGTGTGTTGGTCGGAAACTATGGCTACACCTTC.